Listed here are 12 T cell receptor beta chains from one sample, sequenced in a study of T cell responses to AZD1222 COVID-19 vaccine. The method was immunoSEQ multiplex PCR; TCRdb's version includes in-frame clones alone and lacks a portion of them. The table records around 150,000 clones, approximately 90% of them present only once. Sequencing was performed on peripheral blood, taken on day 0 of AZD1222 vaccination. All receptors derive from an adult in good health.

The chain is built from TRBV25-1 and TRBJ1-5; perhaps TRBD1 as D (5 bases). This CDR3 has 15 amino acids. Germline loops: CDR1 MGHDK, CDR2 SYGVNS. Trimming removed 2 bases at V and 3 bases at J, with 11 bases between. CDR3 region: CASSETGGNNQPQHF. CDR3 DNA sequence: TGTGCCAGCAGTGAAACGGGGGGAAACAATCAGCCCCAGCATTTT. Using reference TRBV25-1 and TRBJ1-5 for the parts outside the CDR3, the full variable domain is EADIYQTPRYLVIGTGKKITLECSQTMGHDKMYWYQQDPGMELHLIHYSYGVNSTEKGDLSSESTVSRIRTEHFPLTLESARPSHTSQYLCASSETGGNNQPQHFGDGTRLSIL.

This clone appeared a single time. This sequence joins TRBV5-4 and TRBJ2-2; D gene unclear. Germline CDR1 SGHNT, CDR2 YYREEE (reference sequence). The CDR3 length is 12 residues. V gave up 9 bases and J gave up 7 bases, with 13 bases separating them. CDR3 bases: TGTGCCATCAACCTTTTGGGCGGGGAGCTGTTTTTT. Translation: CAINLLGGELFF. The variable domain in full, with the rest retrieved from reference TRBV5-4 and TRBJ2-2, is ETGVTQSPTHLIKTRGQQVTLRCSSQSGHNTVSWYQQALGQGPQFIFQYYREEENGRGNFPPRFSGLQFPNYSSELNVNALELDDSALYLCAINLLGGELFFGEGSRLTVL.

The rearrangement uses TRBV30 and TRBJ1-4, with unresolved D. V was pared by 2 bases and J by 8 bases, with 6 bases between. The CDR3 totals 11 residues. Germline values: CDR1 GTSNPN, CDR2 SVGIG (reference sequence). The DNA of the CDR3 is TGTGCCTGGAGTACAAGCGAAAAACTGTTTTTT. Its translation: CAWSTSEKLFF.

V is TRBV7-2 and J is TRBJ1-4; D might be TRBD1 (6 bases). This CDR3 spans 14 amino acids. In germline, CDR1 is SGHTA, CDR2 FQGNSA. Trimming left V 4 bases short and J 4 bases short, with 10 bases between. Written as DNA, the CDR3 is TGTGCCAGCAGCTCGGACAGAAATAATGAAAAACTGTTTTTT. As protein: CASSSDRNNEKLFF.

This clone has just one count. J is TRBJ1-3 and V is TRBV7-2; D is unclear. Germline V gene data show CDR1 as SGHTA and CDR2 as FQGNSA. V was trimmed by 5 bases and J by 2 bases, leaving 4 bases between them. The CDR3 is made up of 12 amino acids. The DNA of the CDR3 is TGTGCCAGCAGCCATGCTGGAAACACCATATATTTT. Protein product: CASSHAGNTIYF.

This clone appeared once. The rearrangement links TRBV7-9 to TRBJ2-1, with D unclear. Trimming took 1 base from V and 3 from J, leaving 10 bases between them. This CDR3 contains 15 residues. Germline values: CDR1 SEHNR, CDR2 FQNEAQ (reference sequence). The CDR3 spells CASSLGASVYNEQFF. CDR3 nucleotides: TGTGCCAGCAGCTTAGGGGCTAGTGTCTACAATGAGCAGTTCTTC.

The J gene is TRBJ1-2, the V gene TRBV2, with TRBD1 matching over 8 bases. The length of the CDR3 is 14 residues. CDR1 and CDR2 (germline): SNHLY, FYNNEI. V dropped 6 bases and J dropped 4; count of bases not matched to a gene: 7. CDR3 sequence reads: CASRFRGRVYGYTF. The CDR3 DNA is TGTGCCAGCAGATTCAGGGGGCGCGTCTATGGCTACACCTTC.

This chain connects TRBV6-5 to TRBJ1-2; 7 bases are a match to TRBD1. J gave up 8 bases and V 3 bases, and 6 bases lay outside the gene matches. This CDR3 has 13 residues. The germline gives CDR1 MNHEY, CDR2 SVGAGI. CDR3 sequence reads: CASSYEGAGGYTF. For the CDR3, the DNA is TGTGCCAGCAGTTATGAGGGGGCGGGCGGCTACACCTTC.

This chain connects TRBV4-1 to TRBJ2-7; no definite D call. The length of the CDR3 is 13 residues. Germline-derived CDR1 and CDR2 are MGHRA and YSYEKL. Trimming removed 0 bases from V and 2 bases from J, with 5 bases in between. The CDR3 nucleotides read TGCGCCAGCAGCCAAGATTTTCCCTACGAGCAGTACTTC. Encoded protein: CASSQDFPYEQYF.

In its sample, this clone was seen once. The chain recombines TRBV7-3 with TRBJ2-6; TRBD2 matches 9 bases. Germline values: CDR1 SGHTA, CDR2 FQGTGA. This CDR3 contains 17 residues. The V gene end was trimmed by 4 bases and the J gene end by 1 base; junction bases not matched to a gene: 5. The CDR3 region is CASSSPGLASGANVLTF. Here the CDR3 DNA reads TGTGCCAGCAGCTCGCCGGGACTAGCTTCTGGGGCCAACGTCCTGACTTTC.

V usage is TRBV7-2 and J usage is TRBJ2-7, with TRBD1 identical over 9 bases. V was clipped by 3 bases and J by 7 bases; unmatched bases: 7. The CDR3 consists of 14 residues. The germline gives CDR1 SGHTA, CDR2 FQGNSA. For the CDR3, the DNA is TGTGCCAGCAGCTTGACAGGGGGGAGAGAGGAGCAGTACTTC. It codes for CASSLTGGREEQYF.

V gene TRBV7-8 combines with J gene TRBJ2-5; 8 bases agree with TRBD2. CDR3 length equals 17 residues. The junction had 12 bases not matched to a gene; V was cut back by 0 bases and J by 6 bases. Per germline, CDR1 SGHVS and CDR2 FQNEAQ. The CDR3: CASSLARVGGVQKTQYF. CDR3 bases: TGTGCCAGCAGCTTAGCGCGCGTCGGGGGGGTGCAAAAGACCCAGTACTTC.